These T cell receptor beta chains were read from a single sample in a study of siplizumab effects on memory and regulatory T cells. TCRdb's copy holds only in-frame clones and misses some; the assay was immunoSEQ multiplex PCR. Of some 100,000 clones in the sample, under 95% were seen once. Specimen: Tregs sorted from blood. Source of these receptors: a human donor in good health. The CDR3 runs from the conserved cysteine through the conserved F or W. The D gene is left open where the match is weak. Size is stated for part of the rows, as once, few or many counts, or as a class when the clone is expanded.

V	D	size	J	CDR3	DNA
TRBV6-1	TRBD1	-	TRBJ1-3	CASNRDRGPGNTIYF	TGTGCCAGCAACCGGGACAGGGGCCCGGGAAACACCATATATTTT
TRBV2	-	-	TRBJ2-3	CASRFWSDTQYF	TGTGCCAGCAGATTCTGGTCTGATACGCAGTATTTT
TRBV5-1	TRBD1	-	TRBJ1-1	CASRQGLNTEAFF	TGCGCCAGCCGACAGGGCCTGAACACTGAAGCTTTCTTT
TRBV15	TRBD1	-	TRBJ1-4	CATSRYRGVGEKLFF	TGTGCCACCAGCAGATACAGGGGGGTAGGGGAAAAACTGTTTTTT
TRBV6-1	-	-	TRBJ2-1	CASVYRLDLGNEQFF	TGTGCCAGCGTCTATCGGTTAGATCTCGGGAATGAGCAGTTCTTC
TRBV11-2	-	-	TRBJ1-1	CASSLMNTEAFF	TGTGCCAGCAGCTTAATGAACACTGAAGCTTTCTTT
TRBV6-1	-	-	TRBJ2-6	CASSEFTFGANVLTF	TGTGCCAGCAGTGAATTCACCTTCGGGGCCAACGTCCTGACTTTC
TRBV10-2	TRBD2	-	TRBJ2-1	CASSELLAGGRKFF	TGCGCCAGCAGTGAGCTACTAGCGGGAGGGCGGAAGTTCTTC
TRBV10-3	TRBD1	-	TRBJ2-7	CAISDPTGGFYEQYF	TGTGCCATCAGTGACCCGACAGGGGGGTTCTACGAGCAGTACTTC
TRBV10-2	-	few	TRBJ1-1	CASSESGEAFF	TGCGCCAGCAGTGAGTCCGGGGAAGCTTTCTTT
TRBV6-5	-	once	TRBJ2-5	CASSGETQYF	TGTGCCAGCAGTGGGGAGACCCAGTACTTC
TRBV15	TRBD1	-	TRBJ1-2	CATGGTGSNYGYTF	TGTGCCACCGGGGGGACAGGGTCTAACTATGGCTACACCTTC
TRBV5-1	-	-	TRBJ1-1	CASSLQGSTEAFF	TGCGCCAGCAGCTTGCAGGGTTCCACTGAAGCTTTCTTT
TRBV7-9	-	-	TRBJ2-5	CASSPPWEREETQYF	TGTGCCAGCAGCCCGCCGTGGGAGAGGGAGGAGACCCAGTACTTC
TRBV29-1	-	-	TRBJ2-7	CSGIGETYEQYF	TGCAGCGGTATTGGGGAAACCTACGAGCAGTACTTC
TRBV2	-	-	TRBJ2-3	CASRLGVRNTQYF	TGTGCCAGTAGACTTGGGGTTAGGAATACGCAGTATTTT
TRBV5-8	-	few	TRBJ1-2	CASSLAAGLGYTF	TGTGCCAGCAGCTTGGCAGCGGGACTTGGCTACACCTTC
TRBV30	-	-	TRBJ1-5	CAWSVQENQPQHF	TGTGCCTGGAGTGTACAGGAAAATCAGCCCCAGCATTTT
TRBV11-3	TRBD2	-	TRBJ2-3	CASSSGLAGMTDTQYF	TGTGCCAGCAGCTCGGGACTAGCGGGAATGACAGATACGCAGTATTTT
TRBV11-1	TRBD2	-	TRBJ2-7	CASSLKAGAPYEQYF	TGTGCCAGCAGCTTAAAAGCGGGAGCCCCCTACGAGCAGTACTTC
TRBV5-1	-	-	TRBJ1-1	CASSSGDVDTEAFF	TGCGCCAGCAGCTCGGGGGATGTGGACACTGAAGCTTTCTTT
TRBV30	-	-	TRBJ1-3	CAWSVGGATGNTIYF	TGTGCCTGGAGTGTAGGGGGGGCTACTGGAAACACCATATATTTT
TRBV5-4	-	-	TRBJ2-1	CASSHQSSYNEQFF	TGTGCCAGCAGCCACCAATCCTCCTACAATGAGCAGTTCTTC
TRBV19	-	-	TRBJ1-5	CASSPRTGMSNQPQHF	TGTGCCAGTAGTCCGCGAACAGGGATGAGCAATCAGCCCCAGCATTTT
TRBV7-8	-	-	TRBJ2-5	CASSRRETQYF	TGTGCCAGCAGTCGTCGGGAGACCCAGTACTTC
TRBV6-5	-	-	TRBJ2-2	CASSYGPGSTGELFF	TGTGCCAGCAGTTACGGGCCGGGTAGCACCGGGGAGCTGTTTTTT
TRBV5-1	-	-	TRBJ2-7	CASSLSSPERGEQYF	TGCGCCAGCAGCTTGTCGTCGCCTGAGAGGGGAGAGCAGTACTTC
TRBV4-1	-	-	TRBJ2-5	CASSHKGSQETQYF	TGCGCCAGCAGCCATAAGGGTTCCCAAGAGACCCAGTACTTC
TRBV4-1	-	-	TRBJ2-6	CASSQDRGVSGANVLTF	TGCGCCAGCAGCCAAGACAGGGGAGTATCCGGGGCCAACGTCCTGACTTTC
TRBV20-1	-	-	TRBJ2-3	CSVAGDTQYF	TGCAGTGTTGCCGGAGATACGCAGTATTTT
TRBV7-2	TRBD2	-	TRBJ2-2	CASSLAWASGRAGELFF	TGTGCCAGCAGCTTAGCCTGGGCTAGCGGGAGGGCCGGGGAGCTGTTTTTT
TRBV5-1	-	-	TRBJ1-4	CASSLESRANEKLFF	TGCGCCAGCAGCTTGGAGAGCCGGGCTAATGAAAAACTGTTTTTT
TRBV19	TRBD1	-	TRBJ1-2	CASSISLRDRGLYGYTF	TGTGCCAGTAGTATTTCCTTGCGGGACAGGGGTTTGTATGGCTACACCTTC
TRBV5-4	-	-	TRBJ2-7	CASSFVHGPNAYEQYF	TGTGCCAGCAGCTTCGTTCACGGGCCCAATGCCTACGAGCAGTACTTC
TRBV6-4	-	-	TRBJ1-1	CASRDYSLGTEAFF	TGTGCCAGCAGGGACTATTCCTTGGGGACTGAAGCTTTCTTT
TRBV9	TRBD1	-	TRBJ2-1	CASSHRGYNEQFF	TGTGCCAGCAGCCACAGGGGTTACAATGAGCAGTTCTTC
TRBV7-9	-	-	TRBJ1-5	CASSRNSNQPQHF	TGTGCCAGCAGCCGTAATAGCAATCAGCCCCAGCATTTT
TRBV4-1	TRBD1	once	TRBJ2-1	CASSQSRQGGFDEQFF	TGCGCCAGCAGCCAAAGTAGACAGGGGGGGTTCGATGAGCAGTTCTTC
TRBV7-2	-	-	TRBJ2-5	CASSLLPSRVGNQETQYF	TGTGCCAGCAGCTTATTACCTAGCAGGGTTGGGAACCAAGAGACCCAGTACTTC
TRBV6-1	-	once	TRBJ1-2	CATDRGGVNYGYTF	TGTGCCACGGACCGAGGGGGAGTGAACTATGGCTACACCTTC
TRBV4-2	-	-	TRBJ2-2	CASSQDTGELFF	TGTGCCAGCAGCCAAGACACCGGGGAGCTGTTTTTT
TRBV7-9	TRBD2	-	TRBJ2-1	CASTQRGAVVLEQFF	TGTGCCAGCACACAGCGGGGGGCCGTTGTGCTTGAGCAGTTCTTC
TRBV1	-	-	TRBJ2-3	CTSTSDTQYF	TGCACCAGCACCTCGGATACGCAGTATTTT
TRBV18	TRBD1	-	TRBJ2-7	CASSPQRQGVNEQYF	TGTGCCAGCTCACCACAAAGACAGGGTGTGAACGAGCAGTACTTC
TRBV7-3	TRBD2	-	TRBJ2-7	CASSLAGDPVYEQYF	TGTGCCAGCAGCTTAGCGGGGGACCCGGTCTACGAGCAGTACTTC
TRBV5-4	TRBD2	-	TRBJ2-1	CASSLVGASGANEQFF	TGTGCCAGCAGCTTGGTTGGGGCTAGCGGAGCCAATGAGCAGTTCTTC
TRBV5-1	-	-	TRBJ2-7	CASSVDNPGLRDEQYF	TGCGCCAGCAGCGTAGATAATCCGGGCCTGAGGGACGAGCAGTACTTC
TRBV5-1	TRBD2	-	TRBJ2-7	CASSFQPGLVIVYEQYF	TGCGCCAGCAGCTTCCAACCGGGACTAGTGATTGTATACGAGCAGTACTTC
TRBV5-1	-	-	TRBJ1-1	CASSPLTDLNTEAFF	TGCGCCAGCAGCCCGTTGACAGACTTGAACACTGAAGCTTTCTTT